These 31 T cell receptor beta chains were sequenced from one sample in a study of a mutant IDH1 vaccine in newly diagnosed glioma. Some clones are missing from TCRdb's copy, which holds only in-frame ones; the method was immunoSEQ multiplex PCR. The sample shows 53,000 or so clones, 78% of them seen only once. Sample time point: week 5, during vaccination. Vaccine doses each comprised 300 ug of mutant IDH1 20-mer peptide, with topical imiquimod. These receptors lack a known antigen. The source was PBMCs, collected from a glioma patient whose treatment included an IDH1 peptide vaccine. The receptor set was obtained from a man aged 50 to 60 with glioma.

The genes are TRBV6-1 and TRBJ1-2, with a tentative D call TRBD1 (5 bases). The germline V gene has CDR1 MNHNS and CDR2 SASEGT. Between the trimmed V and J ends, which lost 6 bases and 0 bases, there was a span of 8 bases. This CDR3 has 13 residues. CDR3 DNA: TGTGCCAGCAGCCGGACATCTAACTATGGCTACACCTTC. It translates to CASSRTSNYGYTF.

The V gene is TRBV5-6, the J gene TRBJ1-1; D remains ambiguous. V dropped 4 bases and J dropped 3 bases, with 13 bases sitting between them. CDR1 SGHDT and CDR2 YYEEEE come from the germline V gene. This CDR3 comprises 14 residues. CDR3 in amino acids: CASSLGSVYTEAFF. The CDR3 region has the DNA TGTGCCAGCAGCCTAGGGTCGGTTTACACTGAAGCTTTCTTT.

This CDR3 is CATGTRGAEGNEQFF. The CDR3 nucleotides are TGTGCCACCGGCACGCGGGGGGCCGAAGGCAATGAGCAGTTCTTC. This chain uses TRBV7-9 with TRBJ2-1, with 8 bases identical to TRBD2. Germline V gene sequence: CDR1 SEHNR, CDR2 FQNEAQ (reference sequence). V gave up 10 bases and J gave up 6 bases; unmatched junction bases: 14. The CDR3 has 15 residues.

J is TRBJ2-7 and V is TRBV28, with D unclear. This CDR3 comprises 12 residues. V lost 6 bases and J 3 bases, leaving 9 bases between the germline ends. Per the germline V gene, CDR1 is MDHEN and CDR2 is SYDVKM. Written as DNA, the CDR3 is TGTGCCAGCAGATCAAGTCGCTACGAGCAGTACTTC. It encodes CASRSSRYEQYF.

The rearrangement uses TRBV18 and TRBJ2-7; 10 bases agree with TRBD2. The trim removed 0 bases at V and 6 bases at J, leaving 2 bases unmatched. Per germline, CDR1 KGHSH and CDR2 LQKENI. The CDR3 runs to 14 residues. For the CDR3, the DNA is TGTGCCAGCTCACCACCGGGACTAGCGCTCGAGCAGTACTTC. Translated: CASSPPGLALEQYF.

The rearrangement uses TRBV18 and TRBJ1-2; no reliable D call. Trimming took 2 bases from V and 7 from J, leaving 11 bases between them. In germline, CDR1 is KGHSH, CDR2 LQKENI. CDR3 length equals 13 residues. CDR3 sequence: CASSPIGEGGYTF. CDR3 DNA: TGTGCCAGCTCACCAATCGGGGAGGGTGGCTACACCTTC.

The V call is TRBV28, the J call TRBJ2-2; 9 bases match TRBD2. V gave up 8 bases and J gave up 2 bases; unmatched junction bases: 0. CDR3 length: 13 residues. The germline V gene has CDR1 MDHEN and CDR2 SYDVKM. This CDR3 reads CASGTSNTGELFF. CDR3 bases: TGTGCCAGCGGGACTAGCAACACCGGGGAGCTGTTTTTT.

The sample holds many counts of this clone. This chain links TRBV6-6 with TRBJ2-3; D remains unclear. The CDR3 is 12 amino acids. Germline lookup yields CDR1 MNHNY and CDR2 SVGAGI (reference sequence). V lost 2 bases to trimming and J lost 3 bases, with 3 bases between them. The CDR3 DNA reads TGTGCCAGCAGTTACCCGACAGATACGCAGTATTTT. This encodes CASSYPTDTQYF.

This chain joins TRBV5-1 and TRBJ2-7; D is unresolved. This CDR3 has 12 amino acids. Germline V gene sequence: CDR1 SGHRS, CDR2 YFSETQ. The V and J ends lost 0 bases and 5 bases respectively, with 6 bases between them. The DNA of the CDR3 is TGCGCCAGCAGCTTGGCCAGTAACGAGCAGTACTTC. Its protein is CASSLASNEQYF.

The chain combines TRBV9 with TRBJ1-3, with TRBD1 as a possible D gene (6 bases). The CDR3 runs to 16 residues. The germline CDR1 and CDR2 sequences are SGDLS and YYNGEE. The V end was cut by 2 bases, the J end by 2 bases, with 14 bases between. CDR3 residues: CASSVGPTGTGNTIYF. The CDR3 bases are TGTGCCAGCAGCGTCGGGCCTACAGGGACTGGAAACACCATATATTTT.

The CDR3, as DNA: TGTGCCAGCAGTGACGACAGGGGGCTTTACAATGAGCAGTTCTTC. Translating it yields CASSDDRGLYNEQFF. The genes are TRBV25-1 and TRBJ2-1, with TRBD1 identical over 10 bases. This CDR3 spans 15 amino acids. V was clipped by 3 bases and J by 4 bases; unmatched bases: 3. Germline V gene data show CDR1 as MGHDK and CDR2 as SYGVNS. The full variable domain, completed using reference TRBV25-1 and TRBJ2-1, is EADIYQTPRYLVIGTGKKITLECSQTMGHDKMYWYQQDPGMELHLIHYSYGVNSTEKGDLSSESTVSRIRTEHFPLTLESARPSHTSQYLCASSDDRGLYNEQFFGPGTRLTVL.

CDR3: CASSPSNTEAFF. The CDR3 bases are TGTGCCAGCTCACCCTCGAACACTGAAGCTTTCTTT. The chain has TRBV18 and TRBJ1-1, with D hard to call. This CDR3 has 12 residues. From germline, CDR1 is KGHSH and CDR2 LQKENI. Trimming cost V 3 bases and J 1 base, with 3 bases left between them.

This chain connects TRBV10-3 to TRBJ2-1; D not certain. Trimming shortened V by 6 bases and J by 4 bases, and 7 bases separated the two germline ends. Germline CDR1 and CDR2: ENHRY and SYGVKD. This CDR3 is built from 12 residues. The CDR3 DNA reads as TGTGCCATCAGGACCAATTACAATGAGCAGTTCTTC. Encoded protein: CAIRTNYNEQFF.

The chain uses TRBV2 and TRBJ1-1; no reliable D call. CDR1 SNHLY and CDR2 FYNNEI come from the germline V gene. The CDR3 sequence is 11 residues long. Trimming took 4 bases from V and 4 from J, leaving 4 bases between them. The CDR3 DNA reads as TGTGCCAGCAGTGGATTCACTGAAGCTTTCTTT. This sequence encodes CASSGFTEAFF.

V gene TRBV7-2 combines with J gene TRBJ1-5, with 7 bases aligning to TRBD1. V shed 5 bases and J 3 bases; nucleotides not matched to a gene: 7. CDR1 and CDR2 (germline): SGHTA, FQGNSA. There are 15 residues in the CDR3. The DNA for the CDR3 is TGTGCCAGCAGCCTTCGGGACAGTAACAATCAGCCCCAGCATTTT. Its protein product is CASSLRDSNNQPQHF.

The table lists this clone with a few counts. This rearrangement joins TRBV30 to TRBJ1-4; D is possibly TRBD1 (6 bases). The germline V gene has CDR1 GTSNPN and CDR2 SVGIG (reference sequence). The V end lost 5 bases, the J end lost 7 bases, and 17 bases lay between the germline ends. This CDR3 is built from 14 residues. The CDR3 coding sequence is TGTGCCTGGTCCGAGGGGGGAAGGGGTGAAAAACTGTTTTTT. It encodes CAWSEGGRGEKLFF. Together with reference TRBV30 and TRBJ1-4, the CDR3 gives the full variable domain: SQTIHQWPATLVQPVGSPLSLECTVEGTSNPNLYWYRQAAGRGLQLLFYSVGIGQISSEVPQNLSASRPQDRQFILSSKKLLLSDSGFYLCAWSEGGRGEKLFFGSGTQLSVL.

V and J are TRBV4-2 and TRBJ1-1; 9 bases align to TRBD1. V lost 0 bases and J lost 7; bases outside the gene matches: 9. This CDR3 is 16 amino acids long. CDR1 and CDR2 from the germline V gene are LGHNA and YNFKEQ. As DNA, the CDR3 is TGTGCCAGCAGCCAAGATCGGACGACAGGGGGACTTGAAGCTTTCTTT. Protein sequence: CASSQDRTTGGLEAFF.

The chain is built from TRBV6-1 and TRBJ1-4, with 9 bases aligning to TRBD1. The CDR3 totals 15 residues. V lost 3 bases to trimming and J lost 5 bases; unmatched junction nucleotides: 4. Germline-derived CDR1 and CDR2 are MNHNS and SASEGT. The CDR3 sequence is CASSEMGQGNEKLFF. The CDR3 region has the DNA TGTGCCAGCAGTGAGATGGGACAGGGAAATGAAAAACTGTTTTTT.

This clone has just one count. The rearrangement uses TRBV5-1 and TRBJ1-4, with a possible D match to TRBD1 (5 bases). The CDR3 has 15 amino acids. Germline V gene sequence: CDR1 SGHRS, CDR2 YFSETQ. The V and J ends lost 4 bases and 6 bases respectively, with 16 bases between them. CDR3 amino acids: CASSLRGFSDEKLFF. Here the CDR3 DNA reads TGCGCCAGCAGCCTTAGGGGTTTCTCCGATGAAAAACTGTTTTTT.

Here the CDR3 reads CASRGEGGAYEQYF. CDR3 coding DNA: TGTGCCAGCAGGGGGGAGGGCGGGGCCTACGAGCAGTACTTC. The chain joins TRBV6-1 to TRBJ2-7, with 7 bases identical to TRBD2. Germline trimming cut 6 bases from V and 2 bases from J; bases unmatched to any gene: 7. The CDR3 extends over 14 amino acids. Germline V lookup: CDR1 MNHNS, CDR2 SASEGT.

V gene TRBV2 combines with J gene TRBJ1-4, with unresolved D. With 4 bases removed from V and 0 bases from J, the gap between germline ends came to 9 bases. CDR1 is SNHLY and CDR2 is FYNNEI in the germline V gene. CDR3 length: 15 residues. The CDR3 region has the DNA TGTGCCAGCAGTGTTGCCAGAGCAACTAATGAAAAACTGTTTTTT. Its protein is CASSVARATNEKLFF.

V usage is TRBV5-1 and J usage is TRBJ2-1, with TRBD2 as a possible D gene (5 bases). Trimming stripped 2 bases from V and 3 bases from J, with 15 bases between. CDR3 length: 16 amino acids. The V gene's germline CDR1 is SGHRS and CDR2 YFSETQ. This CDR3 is CASSFLPPGFYNEQFF. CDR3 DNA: TGCGCCAGCAGCTTTTTGCCTCCGGGGTTCTACAATGAGCAGTTCTTC.

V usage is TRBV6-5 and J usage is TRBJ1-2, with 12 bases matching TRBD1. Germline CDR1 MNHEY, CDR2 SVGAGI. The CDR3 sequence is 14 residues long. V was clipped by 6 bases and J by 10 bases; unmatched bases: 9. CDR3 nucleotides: TGTGCCAGCAGCAATCCGGGACAGGGGGCAGTCTACACCTTC. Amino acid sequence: CASSNPGQGAVYTF.

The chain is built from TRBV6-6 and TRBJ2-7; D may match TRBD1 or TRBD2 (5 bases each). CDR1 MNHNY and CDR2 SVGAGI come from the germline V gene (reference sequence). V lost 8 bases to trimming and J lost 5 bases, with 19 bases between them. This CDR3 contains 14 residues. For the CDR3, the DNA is TGTGCCAGCTCTAGGTCCCAACGAGGGGACGAGCAGTACTTC. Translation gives CASSRSQRGDEQYF.

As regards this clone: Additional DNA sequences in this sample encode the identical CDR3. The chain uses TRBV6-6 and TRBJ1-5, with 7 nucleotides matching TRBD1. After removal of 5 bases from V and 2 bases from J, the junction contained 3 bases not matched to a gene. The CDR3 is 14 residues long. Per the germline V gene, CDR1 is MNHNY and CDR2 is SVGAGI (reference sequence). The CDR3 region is CASSPDRGNQPQHF. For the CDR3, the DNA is TGTGCCAGCAGTCCTGACAGGGGCAATCAGCCCCAGCATTTT.

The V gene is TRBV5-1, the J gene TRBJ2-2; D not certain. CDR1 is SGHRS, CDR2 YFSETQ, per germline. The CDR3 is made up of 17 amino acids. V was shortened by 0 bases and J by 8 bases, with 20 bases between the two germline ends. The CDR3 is CASSLDGRKNLPGELFF. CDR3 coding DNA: TGCGCCAGCAGCTTGGATGGACGGAAGAACCTACCAGGGGAGCTGTTTTTT.

The CDR3 DNA is TGTGCCAGCAGTTTCTCGCTAGCGGGCCTCTCCTACGAGCAGTACTTC. The encoded protein is CASSFSLAGLSYEQYF. This rearrangement joins TRBV28 to TRBJ2-7; 8 nucleotides align to TRBD2. Germline loops: CDR1 MDHEN, CDR2 SYDVKM. This CDR3 is built from 16 residues. V shed 3 bases, J shed 0 bases, and the junction held 7 bases outside the gene matches.

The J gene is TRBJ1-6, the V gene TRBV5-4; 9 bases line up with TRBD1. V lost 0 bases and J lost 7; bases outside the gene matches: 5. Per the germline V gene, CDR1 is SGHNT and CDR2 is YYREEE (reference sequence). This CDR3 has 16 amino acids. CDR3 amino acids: CASSLVLGQGNSPLHF. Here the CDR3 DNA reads TGTGCCAGCAGCTTGGTTTTGGGACAGGGAAATTCACCCCTCCACTTT.

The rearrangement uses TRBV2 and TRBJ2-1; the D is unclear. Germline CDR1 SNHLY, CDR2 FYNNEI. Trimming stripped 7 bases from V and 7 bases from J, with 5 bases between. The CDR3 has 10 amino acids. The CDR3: CASIGNEQFF. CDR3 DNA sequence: TGTGCCAGCATCGGGAATGAGCAGTTCTTC.

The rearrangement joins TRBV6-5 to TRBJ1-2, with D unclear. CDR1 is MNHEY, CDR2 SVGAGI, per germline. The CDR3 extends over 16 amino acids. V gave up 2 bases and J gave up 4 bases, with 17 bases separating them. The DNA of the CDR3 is TGTGCCAGCAGTTACACGTACGGGGAAGGGTCCTATGGCTACACCTTC. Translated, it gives CASSYTYGEGSYGYTF.

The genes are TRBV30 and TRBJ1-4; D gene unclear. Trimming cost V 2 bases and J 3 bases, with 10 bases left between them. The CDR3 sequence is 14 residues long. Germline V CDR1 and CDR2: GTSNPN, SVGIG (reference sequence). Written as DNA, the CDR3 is TGTGCCTGGAGTCCCGGGAGGGCTAATGAAAAACTGTTTTTT. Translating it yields CAWSPGRANEKLFF.